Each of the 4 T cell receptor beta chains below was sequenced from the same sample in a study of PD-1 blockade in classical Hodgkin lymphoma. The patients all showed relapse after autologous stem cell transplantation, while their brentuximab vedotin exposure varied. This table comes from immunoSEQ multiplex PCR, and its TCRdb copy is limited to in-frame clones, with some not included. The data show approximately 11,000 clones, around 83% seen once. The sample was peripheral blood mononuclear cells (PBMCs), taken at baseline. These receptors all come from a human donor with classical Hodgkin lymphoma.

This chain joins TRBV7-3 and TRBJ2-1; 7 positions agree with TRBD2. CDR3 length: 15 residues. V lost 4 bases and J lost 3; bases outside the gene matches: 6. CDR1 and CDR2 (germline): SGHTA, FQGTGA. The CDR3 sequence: CASSSSGGSYNEQFF. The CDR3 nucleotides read TGTGCCAGCAGCTCTAGCGGAGGGAGCTACAATGAGCAGTTCTTC.

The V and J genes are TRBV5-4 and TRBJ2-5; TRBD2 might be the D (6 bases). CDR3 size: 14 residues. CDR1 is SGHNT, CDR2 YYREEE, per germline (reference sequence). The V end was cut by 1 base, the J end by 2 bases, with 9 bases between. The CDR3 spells CASSLSGVQETQYF. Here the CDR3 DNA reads TGTGCCAGCAGCTTGTCGGGGGTTCAAGAGACCCAGTACTTC.

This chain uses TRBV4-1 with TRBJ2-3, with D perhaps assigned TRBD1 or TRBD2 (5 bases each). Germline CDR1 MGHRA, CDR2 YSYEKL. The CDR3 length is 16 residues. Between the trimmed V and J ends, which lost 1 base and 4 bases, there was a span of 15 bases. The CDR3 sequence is CASSQGPGSRADTQYF. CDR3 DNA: TGCGCCAGCAGCCAAGGCCCAGGGAGTAGGGCAGATACGCAGTATTTT.

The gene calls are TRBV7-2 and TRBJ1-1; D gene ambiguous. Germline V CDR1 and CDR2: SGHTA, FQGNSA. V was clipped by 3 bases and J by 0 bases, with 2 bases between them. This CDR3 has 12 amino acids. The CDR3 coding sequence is TGTGCCAGCAGCTTTGTGAACACTGAAGCTTTCTTT. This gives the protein CASSFVNTEAFF. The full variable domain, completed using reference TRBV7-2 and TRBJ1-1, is GAGVSQSPSNKVTEKGKDVELRCDPISGHTALYWYRQSLGQGLEFLIYFQGNSAPDKSGLPSDRFSAERTGGSVSTLTIQRTQQEDSAVYLCASSFVNTEAFFGQGTRLTVV.